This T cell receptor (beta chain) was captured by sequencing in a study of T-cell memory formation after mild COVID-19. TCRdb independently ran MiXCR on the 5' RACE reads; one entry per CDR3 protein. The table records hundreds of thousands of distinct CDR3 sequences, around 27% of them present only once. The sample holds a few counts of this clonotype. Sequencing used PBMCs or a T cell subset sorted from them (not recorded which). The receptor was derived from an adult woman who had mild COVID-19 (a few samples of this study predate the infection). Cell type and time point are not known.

CDR3 sequence: CASSQGPWDAAYEQYF. In DNA, the CDR3 is TGCGCCAGCAGCCAAGGCCCCTGGGACGCAGCCTACGAGCAGTACTTC. This chain connects TRBV4-1 to TRBJ2-7, with D perhaps TRBD1 or TRBD2 (5 bases each). CDR3 size: 16 residues. From germline, CDR1 is MGHRA and CDR2 YSYEKL. V lost 1 base and J 2 bases, leaving 15 bases between the germline ends.